Listed below are T cell receptor beta chains from one sample, sequenced in a study of early T cells in non-severe SARS-CoV-2 infection. TCRdb reprocessed the 5' RACE reads via MiXCR and lists one record per CDR3 protein. Of approximately 76,000 distinct CDR3 sequences in the sample, about 12% were seen once. Material: whole blood. These receptors came from an adult who was a healthcare worker with PCR-confirmed SARS-CoV-2 infection or an uninfected control (not recorded which). Both conserved end residues are part of each CDR3. D genes are given only for firm matches. Clone size is given for some rows only: seen once, a few or many times, or a class if the clone is expanded.

CDR3aa | CDR3nt | j_gene | d_gene | abundance | v_gene | len
CASSAQDTYQPQHF | TGTGCCAGCAGTGCCCAGGACACTTATCAGCCCCAGCATTTT | TRBJ1-5 | NA | many | TRBV6-1 | 14
CASSEFGLAGSHEQYF | TGCGCCAGCAGTGAGTTCGGACTAGCGGGATCCCACGAGCAGTACTTC | TRBJ2-7 | TRBD2 | few | TRBV10-2 | 16
CASSLDRGGGQPQHF | TGTGCCAGCAGCCTGGATCGGGGAGGAGGACAGCCCCAGCATTTT | TRBJ1-5 | NA | many | TRBV5-6 | 15
CASSPRTGTSYEQYF | TGTGCCAGCAGCCCAAGGACAGGGACCTCCTACGAGCAGTACTTC | TRBJ2-7 | TRBD1 | NA | TRBV7-9 | 15
CASSLDLTSGRPYNEQFF | TGTGCCAGCAGCTTAGATCTGACTAGCGGGAGGCCCTACAATGAGCAGTTCTTC | TRBJ2-1 | TRBD2 | few | TRBV11-2 | 18
CSVPDRNTGELFF | TGCAGCGTTCCGGACAGGAACACCGGGGAGCTGTTTTTT | TRBJ2-2 | NA | NA | TRBV29-1 | 13
CASRISGQSNTEAFF | TGCGCCAGCAGGATAAGTGGACAGTCGAACACTGAAGCTTTCTTT | TRBJ1-1 | NA | many | TRBV10-2 | 15
CASSYSTSPSNTGELFF | TGTGCCAGCAGTTACTCCACGTCGCCCTCGAACACCGGGGAGCTGTTTTTT | TRBJ2-2 | NA | few | TRBV6-5 | 17
CSARGAGVYYGYTF | TGCAGTGCTAGAGGGGCCGGGGTGTACTATGGCTACACCTTC | TRBJ1-2 | NA | few | TRBV20-1 | 14
CASSPERGTRSGNTIYF | TGTGCCAGCAGCCCAGAGAGGGGAACCCGCTCTGGAAACACCATATATTTT | TRBJ1-3 | NA | many | TRBV11-2 | 17
CSAGEGTQYF | TGCAGCGCGGGTGAGGGGACCCAGTACTTC | TRBJ2-5 | NA | many | TRBV29-1 | 10
CASSSNYRGTEAFF | TGTGCCAGCAGCTCCAACTACAGGGGCACTGAAGCTTTCTTT | TRBJ1-1 | TRBD1 | NA | TRBV11-2 | 14
CASSLDRVLVLEHNEQFF | TGTGCCAGCAGCTTAGATCGAGTCTTGGTCTTGGAGCACAATGAGCAGTTCTTC | TRBJ2-1 | NA | many | TRBV11-2 | 18
CASSLLNTEAFF | TGTGCCAGCAGCTTGTTGAACACTGAAGCTTTCTTT | TRBJ1-1 | NA | many | TRBV5-5 | 12
CASSLKATNEKLFF | TGTGCCAGCTCACTCAAGGCGACTAATGAAAAACTGTTTTTT | TRBJ1-4 | NA | many | TRBV18 | 14
CASSSNDIAGKETQYF | TGTGCCAGCAGCTCAAACGATATAGCGGGAAAAGAGACCCAGTACTTC | TRBJ2-5 | TRBD2 | NA | TRBV11-2 | 16
CASYQPQHF | TGTGCCAGTTATCAGCCCCAGCATTTT | TRBJ1-5 | NA | few | TRBV7-9 | 9
CASSLTRGGDTQYF | TGTGCCAGCAGCCTAACCCGGGGGGGAGATACGCAGTATTTT | TRBJ2-3 | TRBD2 | few | TRBV2 | 14
CASFGTGGIQPQHF | TGTGCCTCATTCGGGACAGGGGGTATTCAGCCCCAGCATTTT | TRBJ1-5 | TRBD1 | many | TRBV6-6 | 14
CASSQVNQEETQYF | TGTGCCAGCAGCCAAGTCAACCAAGAAGAGACCCAGTACTTC | TRBJ2-5 | NA | NA | TRBV3-1 | 14
CASSLPGLAGEDEQFF | TGTGCCAGCAGCTTACCGGGACTAGCGGGGGAGGATGAGCAGTTCTTC | TRBJ2-1 | TRBD2 | few | TRBV7-9 | 16
CASSLGTRYEQFF | TGTGCCAGCAGTTTAGGGACTAGATATGAGCAGTTCTTC | TRBJ2-1 | TRBD2 | many | TRBV12-3/TRBV12-4 | 13
CASSPEAGRTYEQYF | TGCGCCAGCAGCCCTGAGGCGGGGCGGACATACGAGCAGTACTTC | TRBJ2-7 | NA | few | TRBV5-1 | 15
CASRPSGGIYNEQFF | TGTGCCAGCAGACCTTCCGGGGGAATATACAATGAGCAGTTCTTC | TRBJ2-1 | NA | NA | TRBV6-6 | 15
CASSGRRDRGGLGQETQYF | TGTGCCAGCAGCGGACGCCGGGACAGGGGCGGTCTGGGGCAAGAGACCCAGTACTTC | TRBJ2-5 | TRBD1 | NA | TRBV9 | 19
CASSLESGTDTQYF | TGTGCCAGCAGCTTGGAATCGGGCACAGATACGCAGTATTTT | TRBJ2-3 | NA | many | TRBV5-4 | 14
CASSRLTGVNQPQHF | TGTGCCAGCAGCCGCCTGACAGGAGTCAATCAGCCCCAGCATTTT | TRBJ1-5 | NA | few | TRBV28 | 15
CASSPFRAGTALNSPLHF | TGTGCCAGCAGTCCCTTCCGAGCCGGGACAGCGCTTAATTCACCCCTCCACTTT | TRBJ1-6 | TRBD1 | once | TRBV6-1 | 18
CASSLRGLHPSSYEQYF | TGTGCCAGCAGCTTGCGAGGGCTCCATCCAAGCTCCTACGAGCAGTACTTC | TRBJ2-7 | NA | many | TRBV5-6 | 17
CAIRTSGSLHEQYF | TGTGCCATCAGGACTAGCGGGAGTCTTCACGAGCAGTACTTC | TRBJ2-7 | TRBD2 | NA | TRBV10-3 | 14
CASSRTYEQYF | TGTGCCAGCAGCCGTACTTACGAGCAGTACTTC | TRBJ2-7 | NA | many | TRBV11-1 | 11
CASTQLAGGGAGELFF | TGTGCCAGCACCCAACTAGCGGGAGGAGGGGCCGGGGAGCTGTTTTTT | TRBJ2-2 | TRBD2 | many | TRBV6-1 | 16
CASSATTRIHYEQYF | TGTGCCAGTAGTGCTACGACCCGGATTCATTACGAGCAGTACTTC | TRBJ2-7 | NA | many | TRBV19 | 15
CASSETGWGTDTQYF | TGTGCCAGCAGTGAAACAGGGTGGGGCACAGATACGCAGTATTTT | TRBJ2-3 | NA | few | TRBV2 | 15
CASSPRDLRSYNSPLHF | TGTGCCAGCAGCCCCCGGGACCTTCGCTCCTATAATTCACCCCTCCACTTT | TRBJ1-6 | NA | many | TRBV25-1 | 17
CASSFNRGKSWGDTQYF | TGTGCCAGCAGCTTCAACAGGGGGAAATCTTGGGGAGATACGCAGTATTTT | TRBJ2-3 | TRBD1 | many | TRBV5-4 | 17
CASTQNPPLNSPLHF | TGTGCCAGCACCCAAAACCCCCCCTTGAATTCACCCCTCCACTTT | TRBJ1-6 | NA | NA | TRBV14 | 15
CASSARQGLGTEAFF | TGTGCCAGCAGCGCACGACAGGGGTTGGGCACTGAAGCTTTCTTT | TRBJ1-1 | TRBD1 | many | TRBV11-2 | 15
CASSSLVEPDEQYF | TGTGCCAGCAGTTCACTAGTCGAGCCCGACGAGCAGTACTTC | TRBJ2-7 | NA | few | TRBV27 | 14
CATSILRDEREKLFF | TGTGCCACCAGCATTCTCCGGGACGAAAGGGAAAAACTGTTTTTT | TRBJ1-4 | NA | few | TRBV15 | 15
CASSFRGQENNSPLHF | TGTGCCAGCAGCTTCAGGGGGCAAGAGAATAATTCACCCCTCCACTTT | TRBJ1-6 | TRBD1 | NA | TRBV11-2 | 16
CASSKGPSGEQYF | TGTGCCAGCAGCAAGGGCCCCTCGGGAGAGCAGTACTTC | TRBJ2-7 | NA | NA | TRBV21-1 | 13
CSVPRGNTDTQYF | TGCAGCGTCCCGCGGGGAAACACAGATACGCAGTATTTT | TRBJ2-3 | NA | many | TRBV29-1 | 13
CASSTGQVDSQPQHF | TGTGCCAGCAGTACTGGACAGGTTGATTCTCAGCCCCAGCATTTT | TRBJ1-5 | TRBD1 | many | TRBV28 | 15
CSVGPRLSQETQYF | TGCAGCGTAGGCCCCCGGCTGAGCCAAGAGACCCAGTACTTC | TRBJ2-5 | NA | NA | TRBV29-1 | 14
CASSLVAGSGEGYTF | TGCGCCAGCAGCTTGGTAGCCGGGAGCGGGGAAGGCTACACCTTC | TRBJ1-2 | NA | many | TRBV5-1 | 15
CASSLGGGSYTQYF | TGTGCCAGCAGCTTAGGTGGCGGTTCTTATACGCAGTATTTT | TRBJ2-3 | NA | few | TRBV7-3 | 14
CASSARPGMTGQFF | TGTGCCAGCAGTGCCCGCCCGGGTATGACAGGCCAGTTCTTC | TRBJ2-1 | NA | few | TRBV2 | 14
CASSNQISGYTF | TGCGCCAGCAGTAATCAAATCAGCGGCTACACCTTC | TRBJ1-2 | NA | many | TRBV5-1 | 12
CASTVTGGSGVGVRQFF | TGTGCCAGCACAGTGACCGGCGGGAGCGGGGTTGGTGTTAGGCAGTTCTTC | TRBJ2-1 | TRBD2 | few | TRBV2 | 17
CASSFGSQSTYNEQFF | TGTGCCAGCAGCTTTGGGTCCCAGTCGACCTACAATGAGCAGTTCTTC | TRBJ2-1 | NA | many | TRBV7-2 | 16
CASTKGQENTEAFF | TGTGCCAGTACAAAAGGACAGGAGAACACTGAAGCTTTCTTT | TRBJ1-1 | TRBD1 | many | TRBV6-5 | 14
CASSLTVRQPQHF | TGTGCCAGCAGTTTAACAGTGCGACAGCCCCAGCATTTT | TRBJ1-5 | NA | many | TRBV12-3/TRBV12-4 | 13
CATSRHRASTDTQYF | TGTGCCACCAGCAGACACAGGGCTAGCACAGATACGCAGTATTTT | TRBJ2-3 | NA | few | TRBV15 | 15
CASTPRGEEKLFF | TGTGCCAGCACCCCCAGGGGCGAGGAAAAACTGTTTTTT | TRBJ1-4 | NA | many | TRBV6-6 | 13
CATRRGLNTEAFF | TGTGCCACCCGACGAGGACTGAACACTGAAGCTTTCTTT | TRBJ1-1 | NA | few | TRBV10-3 | 13
CASSVGAGEVIQPQHF | TGTGCCAGCAGCGTGGGTGCAGGGGAGGTTATTCAGCCCCAGCATTTT | TRBJ1-5 | NA | many | TRBV9 | 16